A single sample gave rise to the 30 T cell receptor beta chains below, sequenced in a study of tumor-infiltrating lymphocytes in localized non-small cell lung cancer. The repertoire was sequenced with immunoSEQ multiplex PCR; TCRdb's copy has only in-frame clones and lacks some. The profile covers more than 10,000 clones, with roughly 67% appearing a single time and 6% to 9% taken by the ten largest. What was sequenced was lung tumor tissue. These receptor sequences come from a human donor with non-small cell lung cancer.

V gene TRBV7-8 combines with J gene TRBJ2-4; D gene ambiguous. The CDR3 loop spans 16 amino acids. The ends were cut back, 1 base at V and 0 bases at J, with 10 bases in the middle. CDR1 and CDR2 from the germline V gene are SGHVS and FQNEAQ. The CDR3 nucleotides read TGTGCCAGCAGCTTAGGGGCAGGCCTAGCCAAAAACATTCAGTACTTC. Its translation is CASSLGAGLAKNIQYF.

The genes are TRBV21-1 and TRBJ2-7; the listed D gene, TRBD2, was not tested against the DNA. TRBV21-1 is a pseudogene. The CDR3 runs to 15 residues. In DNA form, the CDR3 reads TGTGCCAGCAGCAAGATTCGGGGGAAGGGATACGAGCAGTACTTC. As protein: CASSKIRGKGYEQYF.

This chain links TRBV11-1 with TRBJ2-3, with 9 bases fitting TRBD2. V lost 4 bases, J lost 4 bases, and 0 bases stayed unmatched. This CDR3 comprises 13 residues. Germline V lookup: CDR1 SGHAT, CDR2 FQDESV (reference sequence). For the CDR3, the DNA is TGTGCCAGCAGCTGGACTAGCGCAGATACGCAGTATTTT. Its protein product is CASSWTSADTQYF.

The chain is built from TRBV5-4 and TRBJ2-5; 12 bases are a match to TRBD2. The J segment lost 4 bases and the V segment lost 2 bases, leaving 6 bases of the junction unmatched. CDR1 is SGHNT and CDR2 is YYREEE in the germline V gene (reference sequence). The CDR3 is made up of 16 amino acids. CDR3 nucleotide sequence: TGTGCCAGCAGCTTACGGACTAGCGGGATCGCAGAGACCCAGTACTTC. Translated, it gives CASSLRTSGIAETQYF.

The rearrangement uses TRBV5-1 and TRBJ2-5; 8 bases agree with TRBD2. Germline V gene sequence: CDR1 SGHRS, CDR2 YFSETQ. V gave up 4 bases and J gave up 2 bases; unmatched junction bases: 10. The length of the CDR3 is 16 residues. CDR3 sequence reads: CASSPGLVGRQETQYF. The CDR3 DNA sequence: TGCGCCAGCAGCCCGGGACTAGTCGGTCGTCAAGAGACCCAGTACTTC. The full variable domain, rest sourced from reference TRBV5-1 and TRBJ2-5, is KAGVTQTPRYLIKTRGQQVTLSCSPISGHRSVSWYQQTPGQGLQFLFEYFSETQRNKGNFPGRFSGRQFSNSRSEMNVSTLELGDSALYLCASSPGLVGRQETQYFGPGTRLLVL.

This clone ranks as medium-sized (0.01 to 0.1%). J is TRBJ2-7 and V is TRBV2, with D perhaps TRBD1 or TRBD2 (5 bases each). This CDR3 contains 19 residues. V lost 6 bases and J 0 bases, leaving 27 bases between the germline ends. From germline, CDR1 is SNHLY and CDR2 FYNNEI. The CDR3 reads CASSSDGASPGYLSYEQYF. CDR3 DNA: TGTGCCAGCAGCTCAGACGGGGCGAGCCCGGGATACCTCTCCTACGAGCAGTACTTC.

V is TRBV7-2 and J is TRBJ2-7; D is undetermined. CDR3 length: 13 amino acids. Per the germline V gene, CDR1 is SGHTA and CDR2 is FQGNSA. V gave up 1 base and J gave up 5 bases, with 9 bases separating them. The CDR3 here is CASSLDPRHEQYF. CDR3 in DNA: TGTGCCAGCAGCTTAGACCCCCGTCACGAGCAGTACTTC. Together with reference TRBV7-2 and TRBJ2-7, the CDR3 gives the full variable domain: GAGVSQSPSNKVTEKGKDVELRCDPISGHTALYWYRQSLGQGLEFLIYFQGNSAPDKSGLPSDRFSAERTGGSVSTLTIQRTQQEDSAVYLCASSLDPRHEQYFGPGTRLTVT.

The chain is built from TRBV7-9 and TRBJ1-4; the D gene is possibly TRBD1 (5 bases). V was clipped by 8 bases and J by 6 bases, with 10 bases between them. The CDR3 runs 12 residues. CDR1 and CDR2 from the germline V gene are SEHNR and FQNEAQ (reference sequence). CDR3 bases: TGTGCCAGCCAGGGCCCCTATGAAAAACTGTTTTTT. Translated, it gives CASQGPYEKLFF.

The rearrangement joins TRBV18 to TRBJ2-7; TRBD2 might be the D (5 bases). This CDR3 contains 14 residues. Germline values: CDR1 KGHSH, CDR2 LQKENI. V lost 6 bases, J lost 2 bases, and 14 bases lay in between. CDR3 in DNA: TGTGCCAGCTCCCCGGCCTCCGGGGCCTACGAGCAGTACTTC. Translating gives CASSPASGAYEQYF. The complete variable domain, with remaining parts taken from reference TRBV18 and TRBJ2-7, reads NAGVMQNPRHLVRRRGQEARLRCSPMKGHSHVYWYRQLPEEGLKFMVYLQKENIIDESGMPKERFSAEFPKEGPSILRIQQVVRGDSAAYFCASSPASGAYEQYFGPGTRLTVT.

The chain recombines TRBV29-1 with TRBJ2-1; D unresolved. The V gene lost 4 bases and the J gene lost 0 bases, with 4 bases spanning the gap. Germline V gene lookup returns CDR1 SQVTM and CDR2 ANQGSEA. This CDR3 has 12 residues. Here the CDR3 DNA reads TGCAGCGTTGGGCGCTCCTACAATGAGCAGTTCTTC. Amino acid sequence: CSVGRSYNEQFF.

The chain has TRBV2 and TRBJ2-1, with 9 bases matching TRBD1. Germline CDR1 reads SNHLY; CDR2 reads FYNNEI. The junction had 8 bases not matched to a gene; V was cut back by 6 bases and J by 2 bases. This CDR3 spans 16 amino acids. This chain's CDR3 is CASRTGRDRAYNEQFF. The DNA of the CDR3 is TGTGCCAGCAGGACGGGCCGGGACAGGGCCTACAATGAGCAGTTCTTC.

The chain's CDR3 is CASSPNRAVSQPQHF. CDR3 in DNA: TGTGCCAGCTCACCAAACCGGGCCGTGAGTCAGCCCCAGCATTTT. The gene calls are TRBV18 and TRBJ1-5; no clear D gene. The CDR3 totals 15 residues. Trimming cost V 2 bases and J 6 bases, with 14 bases left between them. Germline V gives CDR1 KGHSH, CDR2 LQKENI.

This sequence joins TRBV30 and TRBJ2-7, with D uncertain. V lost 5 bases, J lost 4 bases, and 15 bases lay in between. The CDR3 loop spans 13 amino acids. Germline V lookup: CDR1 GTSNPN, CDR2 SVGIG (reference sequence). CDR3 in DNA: TGTGCCTGGGGCGGCAGGAGCCCGTACGAGCAGTACTTC. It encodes CAWGGRSPYEQYF.

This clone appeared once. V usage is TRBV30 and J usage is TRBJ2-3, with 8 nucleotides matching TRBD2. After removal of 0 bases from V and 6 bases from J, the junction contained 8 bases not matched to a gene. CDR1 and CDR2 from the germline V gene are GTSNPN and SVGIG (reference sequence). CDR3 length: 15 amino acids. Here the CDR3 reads CAWSVAGGGRDTQYF. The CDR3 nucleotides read TGTGCCTGGAGTGTGGCGGGGGGCGGACGGGATACGCAGTATTTT.

CDR3 coding DNA: TGCGCCAGCAGAGCGGCCTGGACTCAGCCCCAGCATTTT. Protein sequence: CASRAAWTQPQHF. The chain employs TRBV10-2 and TRBJ1-5; no clear D. The germline V gene encodes CDR1 WSHSY and CDR2 SAAADI. Trimming removed 6 bases at V and 6 bases at J, with 12 bases between. There are 13 residues in the CDR3.

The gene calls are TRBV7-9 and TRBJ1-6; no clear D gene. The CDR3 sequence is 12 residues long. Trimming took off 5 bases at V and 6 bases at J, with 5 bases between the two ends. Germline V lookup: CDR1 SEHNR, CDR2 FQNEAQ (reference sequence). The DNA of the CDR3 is TGTGCCAGCAGCGTACTTAATTCACCCCTCCACTTT. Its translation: CASSVLNSPLHF.

For the CDR3, the DNA is TGCGCCAGCAGCCTAGACTCCGGGACAGCCTACAATGAGCAGTTCTTC. Its protein is CASSLDSGTAYNEQFF. The V gene is TRBV5-1, the J gene TRBJ2-1; 7 nucleotides match TRBD1. CDR3 size: 16 residues. V dropped 4 bases and J dropped 2; count of bases not matched to a gene: 9. Germline CDR1 and CDR2: SGHRS and YFSETQ.

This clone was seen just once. The CDR3, as DNA: TGTGCCACCAGCAGAGGGGGGGATTCCTACGAGCAGTACTTC. Translating it yields CATSRGGDSYEQYF. V and J are TRBV15 and TRBJ2-7, with D perhaps matching TRBD2 (6 bases). The germline V gene has CDR1 LNHNV and CDR2 YYDKDF (reference sequence). CDR3 length equals 14 residues. V lost 1 base and J lost 1, with 8 bases in between.

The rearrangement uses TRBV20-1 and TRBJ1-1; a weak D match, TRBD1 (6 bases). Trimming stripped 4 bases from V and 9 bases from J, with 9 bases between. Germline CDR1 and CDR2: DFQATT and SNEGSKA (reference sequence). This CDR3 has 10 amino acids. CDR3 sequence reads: CSANRDKAFF. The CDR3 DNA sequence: TGCAGTGCTAACCGGGACAAAGCTTTCTTT.

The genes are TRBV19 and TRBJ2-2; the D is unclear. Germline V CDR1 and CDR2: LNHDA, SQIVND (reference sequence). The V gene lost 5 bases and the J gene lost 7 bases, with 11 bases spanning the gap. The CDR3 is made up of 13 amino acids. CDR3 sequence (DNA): TGTGCCAGTAGTCCAGGCGTCGGCGGGGAGCTGTTTTTT. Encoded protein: CASSPGVGGELFF. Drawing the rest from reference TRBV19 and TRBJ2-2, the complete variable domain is DGGITQSPKYLFRKEGQNVTLSCEQNLNHDAMYWYRQDPGQGLRLIYYSQIVNDFQKGDIAEGYSVSREKKESFPLTVTSAQKNPTAFYLCASSPGVGGELFFGEGSRLTVL.

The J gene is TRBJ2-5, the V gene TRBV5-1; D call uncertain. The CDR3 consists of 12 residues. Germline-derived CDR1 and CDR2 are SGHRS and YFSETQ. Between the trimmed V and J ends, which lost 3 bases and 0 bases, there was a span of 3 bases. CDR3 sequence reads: CASSWDQETQYF. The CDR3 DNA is TGCGCCAGCAGCTGGGACCAAGAGACCCAGTACTTC. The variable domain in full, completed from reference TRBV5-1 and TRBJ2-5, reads KAGVTQTPRYLIKTRGQQVTLSCSPISGHRSVSWYQQTPGQGLQFLFEYFSETQRNKGNFPGRFSGRQFSNSRSEMNVSTLELGDSALYLCASSWDQETQYFGPGTRLLVL.

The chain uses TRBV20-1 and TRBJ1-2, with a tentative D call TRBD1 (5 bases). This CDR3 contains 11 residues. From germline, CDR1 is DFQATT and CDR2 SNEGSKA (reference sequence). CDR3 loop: CGGRVDYGYTF. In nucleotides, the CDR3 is TGCGGGGGGAGGGTGGACTATGGCTACACCTTC.

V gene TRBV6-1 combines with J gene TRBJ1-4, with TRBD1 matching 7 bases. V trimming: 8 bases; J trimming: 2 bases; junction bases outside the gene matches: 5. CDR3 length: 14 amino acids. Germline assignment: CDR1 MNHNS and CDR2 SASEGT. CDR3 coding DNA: TGTGCCAGCGGGCGACAGGGCACTAATGAAAAACTGTTTTTT. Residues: CASGRQGTNEKLFF.

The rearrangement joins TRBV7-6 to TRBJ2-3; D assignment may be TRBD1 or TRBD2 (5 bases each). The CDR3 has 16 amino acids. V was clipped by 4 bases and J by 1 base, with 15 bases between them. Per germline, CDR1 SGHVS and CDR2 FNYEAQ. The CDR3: CASSSPPGTRTDTQYF. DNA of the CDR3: TGTGCCAGCAGCTCTCCCCCTGGGACCCGCACAGATACGCAGTATTTT.

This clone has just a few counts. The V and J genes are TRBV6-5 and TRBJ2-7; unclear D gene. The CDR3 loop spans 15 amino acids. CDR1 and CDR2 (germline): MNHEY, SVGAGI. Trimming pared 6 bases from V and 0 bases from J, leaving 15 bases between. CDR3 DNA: TGTGCCAGCAGGAAAATGCTCCAGAGCTCCTACGAGCAGTACTTC. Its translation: CASRKMLQSSYEQYF.

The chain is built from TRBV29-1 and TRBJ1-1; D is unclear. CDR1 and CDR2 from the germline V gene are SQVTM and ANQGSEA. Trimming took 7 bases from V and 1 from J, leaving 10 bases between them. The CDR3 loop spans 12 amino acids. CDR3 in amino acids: CSGRMPNTEAFF. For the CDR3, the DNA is TGCAGCGGGAGGATGCCGAACACTGAAGCTTTCTTT.

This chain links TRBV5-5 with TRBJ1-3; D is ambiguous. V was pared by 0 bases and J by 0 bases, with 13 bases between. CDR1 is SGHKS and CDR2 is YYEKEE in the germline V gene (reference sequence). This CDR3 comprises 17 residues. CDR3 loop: CASSLGVTFGSGNTIYF. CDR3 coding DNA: TGTGCCAGCAGCTTGGGCGTGACCTTCGGCTCTGGAAACACCATATATTTT.

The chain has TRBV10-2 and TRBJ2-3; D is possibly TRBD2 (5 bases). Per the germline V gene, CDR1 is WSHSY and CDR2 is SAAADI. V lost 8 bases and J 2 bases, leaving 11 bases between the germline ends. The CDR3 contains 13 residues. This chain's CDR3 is CASWKRSTDTQYF. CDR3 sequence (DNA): TGCGCCAGCTGGAAGCGGTCCACAGATACGCAGTATTTT.

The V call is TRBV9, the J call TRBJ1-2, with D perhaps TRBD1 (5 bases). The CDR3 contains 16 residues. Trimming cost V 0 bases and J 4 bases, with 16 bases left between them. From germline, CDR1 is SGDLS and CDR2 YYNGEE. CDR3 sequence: CASSVGFLRESYGYTF. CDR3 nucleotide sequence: TGTGCCAGCAGCGTAGGGTTTCTCAGGGAATCCTATGGCTACACCTTC.

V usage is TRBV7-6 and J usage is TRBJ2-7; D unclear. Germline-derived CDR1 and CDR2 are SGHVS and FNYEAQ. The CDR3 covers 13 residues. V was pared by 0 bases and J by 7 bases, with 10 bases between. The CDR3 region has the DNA TGTGCCAGCAGCTTAGCGCCCCGGGCGGAGCAGTACTTC. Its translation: CASSLAPRAEQYF.